The 8 T cell receptor beta chains given below trace back to one sample, sequenced in a study of T-cell reconstitution after alpha-beta-depleted transplantation in children. The TCRbeta library was prepared with unique molecular identifiers. TCRdb analysed the PCR reads with MiXCR anew, one entry per CDR3 protein. The top ten clones hold 1.1% of a sample with some 600,000 distinct CDR3 sequences, approximately 16% of them seen once. The source material was PBMCs from the stem cell graft donor, sampled from the stem cell graft. These receptors came from a human donor who donated a stem cell graft to a child with acute myeloid leukemia.

This chain links TRBV5-1 with TRBJ2-1; 10 nucleotides line up with TRBD1. The trim removed 5 bases at V and 7 bases at J, leaving 9 bases unmatched. Germline V gene lookup returns CDR1 SGHRS and CDR2 YFSETQ. The CDR3 is 15 amino acids. CDR3 nucleotides: TGCGCCAGCAGAAGGACAGGGGGGCCGCTTAATGAGCAGTTCTTC. Residues: CASRRTGGPLNEQFF. Filled out from reference TRBV5-1 and TRBJ2-1, the complete variable domain reads KAGVTQTPRYLIKTRGQQVTLSCSPISGHRSVSWYQQTPGQGLQFLFEYFSETQRNKGNFPGRFSGRQFSNSRSEMNVSTLELGDSALYLCASRRTGGPLNEQFFGPGTRLTVL.

The chain joins TRBV20-1 to TRBJ1-1; 10 bases line up with TRBD1. Trimming took 8 bases from V and 5 from J; bases not matched to a gene: 5. The length of the CDR3 is 12 residues. From germline, CDR1 is DFQATT and CDR2 SNEGSKA (reference sequence). CDR3 loop: CSSPGQGTEAFF. The CDR3 DNA sequence: TGCAGTTCCCCGGGACAGGGGACTGAAGCTTTCTTT.

This clonotype was seen only a few times. This sequence joins TRBV7-9 and TRBJ2-7; D possibly corresponds to TRBD1 (6 bases). The CDR3 has 16 amino acids. The germline CDR1 and CDR2 sequences are SEHNR and FQNEAQ (reference sequence). Trimming cost V 4 bases and J 5 bases, with 21 bases left between them. The CDR3: CASSSPYVQGKDEQYF. The CDR3 nucleotides are TGTGCCAGCAGCTCCCCGTACGTACAGGGTAAGGACGAGCAGTACTTC.

This clonotype was seen more than once but under ten times. This chain joins TRBV24-1 and TRBJ2-1, with D uncertain. The CDR3 spans 16 residues. CDR1 is KGHDR and CDR2 is SFDVKD in the germline V gene. The V end lost 3 bases, the J end lost 0 bases, and 11 bases lay between the germline ends. CDR3 loop: CATSDVTPPSYNEQFF. As DNA, the CDR3 is TGTGCCACCAGTGATGTTACTCCCCCCTCCTACAATGAGCAGTTCTTC.

This rearrangement joins TRBV7-8 to TRBJ2-7, with 7 positions matching TRBD1. In germline, CDR1 is SGHVS, CDR2 FQNEAQ. The CDR3 totals 16 residues. Trimming removed 0 bases from V and 4 bases from J; junction bases left unmatched: 9. The chain's CDR3 is CASSLAQRDRHYEQYV. In DNA, the CDR3 is TGTGCCAGCAGCTTAGCGCAAAGGGACAGACATTACGAGCAGTACGTC.

The rearrangement joins TRBV6-2 or TRBV6-3 to TRBJ2-3, with 9 bases aligning to TRBD2. The germline V gene encodes CDR1 MNHEY and CDR2 SVGEGT. The CDR3 runs 15 residues. The ends lost 7 bases at V and 8 bases at J; junction bases unmatched: 13. CDR3 sequence reads: CASNRPAGGGVTQYF. The CDR3 DNA is TGTGCCAGCAATCGACCAGCGGGGGGAGGGGTTACGCAGTATTTT.

This clonotype occurred many times. The genes are TRBV20-1 and TRBJ2-7, with D perhaps TRBD1 (6 bases). Germline-derived CDR1 and CDR2 are DFQATT and SNEGSKA (reference sequence). V lost 5 bases and J lost 1, with 12 bases in between. This CDR3 is 13 amino acids long. This CDR3 reads CSAGTPGSYEQYF. The CDR3, as DNA: TGCAGTGCTGGGACACCAGGTTCCTACGAGCAGTACTTC.

The chain joins TRBV7-2 to TRBJ1-1, with D uncertain. The CDR3 consists of 14 residues. The germline V gene has CDR1 SGHTA and CDR2 FQGNSA. Trimming removed 1 base at V and 5 bases at J, with 11 bases between. The CDR3 DNA reads as TGTGCCAGCAGCTTAGGGAACGGGGATACTGAAGCTTTCTTT. Translating it yields CASSLGNGDTEAFF. Full variable domain (remainder filled in from reference TRBV7-2 and TRBJ1-1): GAGVSQSPSNKVTEKGKDVELRCDPISGHTALYWYRQSLGQGLEFLIYFQGNSAPDKSGLPSDRFSAERTGGSVSTLTIQRTQQEDSAVYLCASSLGNGDTEAFFGQGTRLTVV.